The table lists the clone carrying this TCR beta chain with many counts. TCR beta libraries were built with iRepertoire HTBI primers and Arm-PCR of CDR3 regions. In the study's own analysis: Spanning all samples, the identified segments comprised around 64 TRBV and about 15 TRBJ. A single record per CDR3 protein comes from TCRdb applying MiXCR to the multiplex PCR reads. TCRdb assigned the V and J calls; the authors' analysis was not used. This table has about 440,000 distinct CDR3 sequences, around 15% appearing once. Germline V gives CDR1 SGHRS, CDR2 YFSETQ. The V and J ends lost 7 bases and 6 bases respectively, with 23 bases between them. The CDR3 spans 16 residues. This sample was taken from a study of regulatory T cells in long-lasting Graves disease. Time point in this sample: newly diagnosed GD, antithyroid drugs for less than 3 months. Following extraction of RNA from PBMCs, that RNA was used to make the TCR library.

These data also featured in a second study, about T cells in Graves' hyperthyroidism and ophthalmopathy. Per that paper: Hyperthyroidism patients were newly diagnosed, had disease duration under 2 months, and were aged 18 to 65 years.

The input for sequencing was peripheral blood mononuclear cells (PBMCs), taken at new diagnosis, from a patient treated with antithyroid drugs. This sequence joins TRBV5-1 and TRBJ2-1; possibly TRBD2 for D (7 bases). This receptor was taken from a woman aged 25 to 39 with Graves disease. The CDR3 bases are TGCGCCAGCGGGGGGGACATGACCGGGACAAGCAATGAGCAGTTCTTC. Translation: CASGGDMTGTSNEQFF. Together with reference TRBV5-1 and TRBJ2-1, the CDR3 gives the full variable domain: KAGVTQTPRYLIKTRGQQVTLSCSPISGHRSVSWYQQTPGQGLQFLFEYFSETQRNKGNFPGRFSGRQFSNSRSEMNVSTLELGDSALYLCASGGDMTGTSNEQFFGPGTRLTVL.